This T cell receptor beta chain was documented in a study of blood T cell repertoires in COVID-19. Study processing details: Estimation of nucleated cell counts relied on the amplification of reference gene primers. Repertoires were generated with immunoSEQ multiplex PCR, while TCRdb's copy carries only in-frame clones and drops some. That table supplies the V and J calls and clone size; D and trimming were determined from the DNA. The sample lists 250,000 to 400,000 clones; around 88% were seen once. The source of this sequence is a woman between 25 and 40 years old with COVID-19, enrolled during active disease. The sample consisted of peripheral blood.

CDR3 sequence (DNA): TGTGCCAGCAGCTCTATAGCGGGGTCCCTCGATGAGCAGTTCTTC. Its protein is CASSSIAGSLDEQFF. The chain has TRBV7-2 and TRBJ2-1, with 8 bases identical to TRBD2. The CDR3 sequence is 15 residues long. Losses at the gene ends were 4 bases for V and 8 bases for J; bases not matched to a gene: 10. The germline V gene has CDR1 SGHTA and CDR2 FQGNSA.